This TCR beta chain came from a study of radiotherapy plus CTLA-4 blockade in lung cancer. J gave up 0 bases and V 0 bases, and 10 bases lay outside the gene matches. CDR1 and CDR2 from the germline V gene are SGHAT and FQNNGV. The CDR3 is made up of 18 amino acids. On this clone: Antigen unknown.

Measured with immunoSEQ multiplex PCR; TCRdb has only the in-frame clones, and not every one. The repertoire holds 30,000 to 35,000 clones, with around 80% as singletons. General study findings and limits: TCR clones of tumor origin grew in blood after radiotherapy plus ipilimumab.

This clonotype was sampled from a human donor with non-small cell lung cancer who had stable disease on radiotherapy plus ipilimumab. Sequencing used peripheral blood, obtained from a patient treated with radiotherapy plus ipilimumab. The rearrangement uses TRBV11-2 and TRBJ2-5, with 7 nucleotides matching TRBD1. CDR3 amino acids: CASSLDLVRGLYQETQYF. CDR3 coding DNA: TGTGCCAGCAGCTTAGATTTAGTAAGGGGGCTGTACCAAGAGACCCAGTACTTC.